This T cell receptor (beta chain) came from a study of blood T cell repertoires in COVID-19. Looking at the study overall: Sites in the United States, Italy and Spain provided acute and convalescent COVID-19 samples. The analysed material was cDNA or gDNA that came from T cells, B-cell-depleted T cells, or PBMCs.

Study processing details: It was from reference gene primer amplification that nucleated cell counts were estimated. TCRdb's table, derived via immunoSEQ multiplex PCR, lists solely in-frame clones and lacks some. Clone size and the V and J calls come from that table; the DNA yielded D and trimming. The sample contains about 140,000 clones, approximately 90% of which appear only once. The germline V gene has CDR1 SGHNT and CDR2 YYREEE (reference sequence). Trimming took off 4 bases at V and 2 bases at J, with 18 bases between the two ends. The CDR3 spans 17 residues. V and J are TRBV5-4 and TRBJ2-2; no firm D call. The clonotype originates from a man in his sixties with active or convalescent COVID-19. The sequencing input was peripheral blood. The CDR3 here is CASSKPRRGSNTGELFF. CDR3 nucleotides: TGTGCCAGCAGCAAACCCCGTCGAGGCAGTAACACCGGGGAGCTGTTTTTT.